This TCR beta chain was recorded in a study of T-cell reconstitution after alpha-beta-depleted transplantation in children. General observations from the study: At one year after transplant, newly produced T cells mostly accounted for T-cell counts and diversity. Some patients showed high day-60 TCRbeta diversity, which derived from surviving recipient T cells and thymic progenitors. Expanded graft clones, several hundred of them, were reportedly the source of alpha-beta T cells about two months after transplant.

Only a few counts were recorded for this clonotype. The antigen remains unidentified. Trimming left V 7 bases short and J 5 bases short, with 13 bases between. The germline CDR1 and CDR2 sequences are MNHEY and SVGEGT. The CDR3 is 13 amino acids. Preparation of the TCRbeta library involved a method that used unique molecular identifiers. TCRdb recomputed calls from the PCR reads with MiXCR, one row per CDR3 protein. The sample consists of fewer than 700,000 distinct CDR3 sequences, around 13% of them appearing once. The J gene is TRBJ2-3, the V gene TRBV6-2 or TRBV6-3; TRBD1 might be the D (6 bases). The TCR was taken from a male patient younger than 18 who had a stem cell transplant for acute myeloid leukemia, so the T cells may come from the graft donor. This material consisted of PBMCs, mostly from graft donor cells, taken 360 days after TCRalphabeta/CD19-depleted stem cell transplant. The CDR3 sequence is CASNRDYVDTQYF. As DNA, the CDR3 is TGTGCCAGCAACAGGGATTACGTAGATACGCAGTATTTT.